The next 25 T cell receptor beta chains were all read from a single sample in a study of technical replicates of blood from several donors (dated by TCRdb to 2016 to 2017). The library relied on the immunoSEQ multiplex PCR assay. What TCRdb holds here is the immuneACCESS table cut down to in-frame rearrangements. Part of the clones is not present; checked against another copy, under half of the missing clones reflect an unresolved V gene, and the others are unexplained. For this sample the table gives about 56,000 clones, of which roughly 95% were detected only once. The ten largest clones represent just over 3% of the sample. Sample: PBMCs. Source of these receptors: a human donor in good health. Some clones in this sample may be carry-over from other donors' samples.

The V and J genes are TRBV29-1 and TRBJ2-5; 12 bases map to TRBD2. Per germline, CDR1 SQVTM and CDR2 ANQGSEA. V shed 3 bases, J shed 4 bases, and the junction held 12 bases outside the gene matches. The CDR3 length is 17 residues. For the CDR3, the DNA is TGCAGCGTTGATTTTTGGGCTAGCGGGGGGGCCACAGAGACCCAGTACTTC. Protein sequence: CSVDFWASGGATETQYF.

CDR3 sequence: CASSTKDSSPLHF. The CDR3 nucleotides are TGTGCCAGCAGCACAAAGGACAGTTCACCCCTCCACTTT. J is TRBJ1-6 and V is TRBV7-9, with D maybe TRBD1 (6 bases). The CDR3 consists of 13 residues. Trimming cost V 5 bases and J 9 bases, with 11 bases left between them. CDR1 and CDR2 (germline): SEHNR, FQNEAQ (reference sequence). The variable domain in full, completed from reference TRBV7-9 and TRBJ1-6, reads DTGVSQNPRHKITKRGQNVTFRCDPISEHNRLYWYRQTLGQGPEFLTYFQNEAQLEKSRLLSDRFSAERPKGSFSTLEIQRTEQGDSAMYLCASSTKDSSPLHFGNGTRLTVT.

This chain connects TRBV5-4 to TRBJ2-7; D is perhaps TRBD1 (5 bases). Germline CDR1 SGHNT, CDR2 YYREEE (reference sequence). V was cut by 3 bases and J by 4 bases, with 20 bases left in between. The CDR3 totals 16 residues. CDR3 residues: CASSSTGGGLGYEQYF. CDR3 DNA: TGTGCCAGCAGCTCAACAGGCGGTGGGCTTGGGTACGAGCAGTACTTC.

The rearrangement joins TRBV19 to TRBJ1-1; D call uncertain. Germline V CDR1 and CDR2: LNHDA, SQIVND (reference sequence). This CDR3 contains 11 residues. Trimming took off 3 bases at V and 4 bases at J, with 3 bases between the two ends. CDR3 loop: CASSMATEAFF. As DNA, the CDR3 is TGTGCCAGTAGTATGGCCACTGAAGCTTTCTTT.

This clone was picked up one time. This rearrangement joins TRBV4-1 to TRBJ2-2; TRBD2 is a possible D gene (5 bases). This CDR3 region has 16 residues. Trimming shortened V by 7 bases and J by 6 bases, and 21 bases separated the two germline ends. From germline, CDR1 is MGHRA and CDR2 YSYEKL. CDR3 nucleotides: TGCGCCAGCACGATGCGAGGAGGCCCCAGCCCCGGGGAGCTGTTTTTT. Translated, it gives CASTMRGGPSPGELFF.

The chain uses TRBV29-1 and TRBJ2-7; the match to TRBD2 covers 9 bases. The CDR3 runs to 14 residues. Trimming took 0 bases from V and 4 from J; bases not matched to a gene: 4. Germline CDR1 SQVTM, CDR2 ANQGSEA. Written as DNA, the CDR3 is TGCAGCGTTGAAGATCAAGCGGGAGGATACGAGCAGTACTTC. Protein product: CSVEDQAGGYEQYF.

The chain recombines TRBV18 with TRBJ2-7; a possible D gene is TRBD2 (6 bases). The germline V gene has CDR1 KGHSH and CDR2 LQKENI. Trimming stripped 3 bases from V and 3 bases from J, with 6 bases between. This CDR3 spans 12 amino acids. Here the CDR3 reads CASSPTSYEQYF. The CDR3, as DNA: TGTGCCAGCTCACCGACTAGCTACGAGCAGTACTTC.

The chain has TRBV6-6 and TRBJ1-6; D unresolved. The germline CDR1 and CDR2 sequences are MNHNY and SVGAGI (reference sequence). Trimming removed 4 bases at V and 5 bases at J, with 9 bases between. This CDR3 has 14 amino acids. This CDR3 reads CASSSRGNNSPLHF. CDR3 nucleotide sequence: TGTGCCAGCAGTTCGCGGGGTAATAATTCACCCCTCCACTTT.

The chain is built from TRBV6-6 and TRBJ1-6; possible D gene TRBD1, 5 bases. The germline V gene encodes CDR1 MNHNY and CDR2 SVGAGI (reference sequence). Trimming shortened V by 4 bases and J by 9 bases, and 10 bases separated the two germline ends. The CDR3 spans 13 residues. In DNA form, the CDR3 reads TGTGCCAGCAGTTCAGGGACTTCTTCACCCCTCCACTTT. As protein: CASSSGTSSPLHF.

J is TRBJ2-1 and V is TRBV5-5; 9 nucleotides agree with TRBD2. The ends lost 5 bases at V and 4 bases at J; junction bases unmatched: 7. This CDR3 is 15 amino acids long. Germline V gene lookup returns CDR1 SGHKS and CDR2 YYEKEE (reference sequence). CDR3 in amino acids: CASRWAGGTYNEQFF. The CDR3 nucleotides are TGTGCCAGCAGGTGGGCGGGGGGGACTTACAATGAGCAGTTCTTC. Full variable domain (missing parts from reference TRBV5-5 and TRBJ2-1): DAGVTQSPTHLIKTRGQQVTLRCSPISGHKSVSWYQQVLGQGPQFIFQYYEKEERGRGNFPDRFSARQFPNYSSELNVNALLLGDSALYLCASRWAGGTYNEQFFGPGTRLTVL.

The J gene is TRBJ1-2, the V gene TRBV25-1; no clear D. The CDR3 has 13 residues. Trimming cost V 2 bases and J 1 base, with 5 bases left between them. The germline gives CDR1 MGHDK, CDR2 SYGVNS. This CDR3 reads CASSERVNYGYTF. DNA for the CDR3: TGTGCCAGCAGTGAACGGGTTAACTATGGCTACACCTTC.

The CDR3 protein is CASSKQGGGTEAFF. CDR3 DNA sequence: TGTGCCAGCAGTAAACAGGGAGGGGGCACTGAAGCTTTCTTT. This sequence joins TRBV25-1 and TRBJ1-1; TRBD1 is a possible D gene (6 bases). Germline loops: CDR1 MGHDK, CDR2 SYGVNS. Trimming removed 5 bases from V and 4 bases from J, with 14 bases in between. The CDR3 covers 14 residues.

The chain carries TRBV7-8 and TRBJ2-2; 9 positions agree with TRBD1. This CDR3 is 15 amino acids long. Germline V gives CDR1 SGHVS, CDR2 FQNEAQ. Trimming cost V 5 bases and J 5 bases; bases outside gene matches: 6. In DNA form, the CDR3 reads TGTGCCAGCAGCCCGGACAGGGGAAGGACCGGGGAGCTGTTTTTT. Amino acids: CASSPDRGRTGELFF.

The CDR3 nucleotides are TGTGCCAGCAGCCTAGCGGGGGGCTCTGGGGAGACCCAGTACTTC. It yields the protein CASSLAGGSGETQYF. The chain has TRBV9 and TRBJ2-5; TRBD2 matches at 11 bases. V shed 4 bases and J 5 bases; nucleotides not matched to a gene: 7. The CDR3 sequence is 15 residues long. Germline-derived CDR1 and CDR2 are SGDLS and YYNGEE.

The chain uses TRBV7-2 and TRBJ2-2; TRBD2 matches at 7 bases. Germline loops: CDR1 SGHTA, CDR2 FQGNSA. Germline trimming cut 2 bases from V and 7 bases from J; bases unmatched to any gene: 7. The CDR3 has 15 amino acids. The CDR3 loop is CASSLSGLVIGELFF. As DNA, the CDR3 is TGTGCCAGCAGCTTATCCGGACTAGTAATCGGGGAGCTGTTTTTT.

In its sample, this clone was seen once. The V and J genes are TRBV5-4 and TRBJ2-5; 10 bases map to TRBD2. The CDR3 has 19 amino acids. Germline CDR1 SGHNT, CDR2 YYREEE (reference sequence). Unmatched junction bases numbered 17, after V lost 6 bases and J lost 0 bases. CDR3 nucleotides: TGTGCCAGCACCATCCGAGCGGGGGGGACGTTATGGTACCAAGAGACCCAGTACTTC. Encoded protein: CASTIRAGGTLWYQETQYF.

V usage is TRBV7-8 and J usage is TRBJ2-7, with a possible D match to TRBD1 (6 bases). This CDR3 comprises 14 residues. CDR1 is SGHVS, CDR2 FQNEAQ, per germline. Trimming pared 1 base from V and 6 bases from J, leaving 13 bases between. The CDR3 is CASSLGGLGGEQYF. In nucleotides, the CDR3 is TGTGCCAGCAGCTTAGGTGGCCTAGGGGGCGAGCAGTACTTC.

The V call is TRBV27, the J call TRBJ2-1; TRBD1 agrees at 7 bases. This CDR3 has 16 amino acids. CDR1 and CDR2 (germline): MNHEY, SMNVEV (reference sequence). V dropped 3 bases and J dropped 3; count of bases not matched to a gene: 8. The chain's CDR3 is CASSFGRQGLYNEQFF. Written as DNA, the CDR3 is TGTGCCAGCAGTTTTGGCCGACAGGGCCTCTACAATGAGCAGTTCTTC.

The chain combines TRBV6-1 with TRBJ2-7, with D unresolved. Trimming left V 9 bases short and J 2 bases short, with 11 bases between. Germline V gene sequence: CDR1 MNHNS, CDR2 SASEGT. CDR3 length equals 12 residues. The CDR3 nucleotides are TGTGCCAGTAAGACATTCCCCTACGAGCAGTACTTC. Protein sequence: CASKTFPYEQYF.

This chain joins TRBV6-5 and TRBJ1-2; 8 bases are a match to TRBD1. Trimming removed 1 base from V and 5 bases from J; junction bases left unmatched: 6. This CDR3 is built from 15 residues. Germline V gene lookup returns CDR1 MNHEY and CDR2 SVGAGI. The CDR3 nucleotides are TGTGCCAGCAGTTACTATGGACAGGGTAGTTATGGCTACACCTTC. Translating it yields CASSYYGQGSYGYTF.

The rearrangement uses TRBV7-9 and TRBJ2-1; the D gene is possibly TRBD2 (6 bases). The CDR3 sequence is 16 residues long. Between the trimmed V and J ends, which lost 1 base and 6 bases, there was a span of 16 bases. The germline V gene has CDR1 SEHNR and CDR2 FQNEAQ (reference sequence). CDR3 amino acids: CASSLDGGLLLNEQFF. The CDR3 region has the DNA TGTGCCAGCAGCTTAGACGGGGGTCTACTACTCAATGAGCAGTTCTTC.

This chain uses TRBV4-1 with TRBJ1-5; TRBD1 might be the D (5 bases). This CDR3 contains 15 residues. Trimming stripped 4 bases from V and 1 base from J, with 11 bases between. Germline values: CDR1 MGHRA, CDR2 YSYEKL. CDR3 sequence (DNA): TGCGCCAGCAGCCCGCAGGGAATAAGCAATCAGCCCCAGCATTTT. Protein sequence: CASSPQGISNQPQHF.

The chain employs TRBV4-1 and TRBJ1-2; 7 nucleotides agree with TRBD1. This CDR3 comprises 16 residues. The V segment lost 4 bases and the J segment 0 bases; nucleotides outside the gene matches: 8. Germline V lookup: CDR1 MGHRA, CDR2 YSYEKL. The CDR3 spells CASSLRTGDSNYGYTF. The CDR3 DNA follows: TGCGCCAGCAGCCTTCGGACAGGAGATTCTAACTATGGCTACACCTTC.

The V and J genes are TRBV25-1 and TRBJ1-2, with a tentative D call TRBD1 (6 bases). V lost 5 bases to trimming and J lost 8 bases, with 18 bases between them. The CDR3 loop spans 14 amino acids. The germline V gene encodes CDR1 MGHDK and CDR2 SYGVNS. The DNA for the CDR3 is TGTGCCAGCAGTCCACCGAACAGGGTCGACGGCTACACCTTC. Amino acid sequence: CASSPPNRVDGYTF.

This chain uses TRBV5-1 with TRBJ2-7; D perhaps matches TRBD1 (5 bases). This CDR3 spans 14 amino acids. Germline V gives CDR1 SGHRS, CDR2 YFSETQ. Trimming took 3 bases from V and 2 from J, leaving 12 bases between them. This CDR3 is CASSSTTAAYEQYF. Written as DNA, the CDR3 is TGCGCCAGCAGCTCGACGACAGCTGCCTACGAGCAGTACTTC.